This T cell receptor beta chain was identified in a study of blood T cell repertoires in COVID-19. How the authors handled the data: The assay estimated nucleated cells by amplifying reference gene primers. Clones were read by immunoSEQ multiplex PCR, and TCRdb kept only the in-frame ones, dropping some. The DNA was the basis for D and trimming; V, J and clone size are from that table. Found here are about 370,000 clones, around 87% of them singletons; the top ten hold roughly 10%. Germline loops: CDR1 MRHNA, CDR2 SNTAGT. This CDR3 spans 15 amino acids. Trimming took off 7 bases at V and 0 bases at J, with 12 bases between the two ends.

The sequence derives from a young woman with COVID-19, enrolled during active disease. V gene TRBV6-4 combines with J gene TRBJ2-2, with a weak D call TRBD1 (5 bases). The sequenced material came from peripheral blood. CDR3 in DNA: TGTGCCAGCAAGGGGCAGGGTACGAACACCGGGGAGCTGTTTTTT. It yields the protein CASKGQGTNTGELFF.